One and the same sample provided the 14 T cell receptor beta chains below, sequenced in a study of a mutant IDH1 vaccine in newly diagnosed glioma. The table came from immunoSEQ multiplex PCR; TCRdb's copy has only in-frame clones and leaves some out. The repertoire holds tens of thousands of clones, around 90% seen once, with just over 0.55% in the top ten. The time point denotes: week 5, during vaccination. Topical imiquimod accompanied each vaccine dose, which consisted of 300 ug of mutant IDH1 20-mer peptide. These receptors lack a known antigen. Material: PBMCs, obtained from a glioma patient whose treatment included an IDH1 peptide vaccine. All receptors come from a woman aged 45-59 years with glioma.

CDR3 sequence (DNA): TGTGCCTGGAGTGTCGGGCCCCGCGGGGCTTTCTTT. It specifies CAWSVGPRGAFF. The chain joins TRBV30 to TRBJ1-1; D ambiguous. Germline CDR1 is GTSNPN and CDR2 is SVGIG (reference sequence). V was cut by 0 bases and J by 11 bases, with 13 bases left in between. The CDR3 consists of 12 residues.

V and J are TRBV5-6 and TRBJ2-3; D gene ambiguous. The CDR3 length is 17 residues. CDR1 and CDR2 (germline): SGHDT, YYEEEE. V was pared by 0 bases and J by 6 bases, with 20 bases between. The CDR3 DNA reads as TGTGCCAGCAGCTTGGTAAAGGATCCCCCCACCTTGGATACGCAGTATTTT. Its protein product is CASSLVKDPPTLDTQYF. Full variable domain (missing parts from reference TRBV5-6 and TRBJ2-3): DAGVTQSPTHLIKTRGQQVTLRCSPKSGHDTVSWYQQALGQGPQFIFQYYEEEERQRGNFPDRFSGHQFPNYSSELNVNALLLGDSALYLCASSLVKDPPTLDTQYFGPGTRLTVL.

This rearrangement joins TRBV11-2 to TRBJ1-6; D gene ambiguous. V lost 1 base, J lost 6 bases, and 4 bases lay in between. This CDR3 is 13 amino acids long. CDR1 SGHAT and CDR2 FQNNGV come from the germline V gene. The CDR3 sequence is CASSLGTNSPLHF. In DNA form, the CDR3 reads TGTGCCAGCAGCTTAGGGACTAATTCACCCCTCCACTTT.

This clone showed up just once. The rearrangement uses TRBV28 and TRBJ1-4; D uncertain. Trimming took 3 bases from V and 5 from J, leaving 10 bases between them. The CDR3 is made up of 14 amino acids. Germline loops: CDR1 MDHEN, CDR2 SYDVKM. DNA of the CDR3: TGTGCCAGCAGTTTTTCAGGAAACAATGAAAAACTGTTTTTT. It is translated as CASSFSGNNEKLFF.

The chain recombines TRBV28 with TRBJ2-7; D is ambiguous. This CDR3 is built from 15 residues. V gave up 2 bases and J gave up 0 bases, with 11 bases separating them. In germline, CDR1 is MDHEN, CDR2 SYDVKM. CDR3 residues: CASSLGSALSYEQYF. In nucleotides, the CDR3 is TGTGCCAGCAGTTTAGGATCAGCCCTCTCCTACGAGCAGTACTTC.

The V and J genes are TRBV6-1 and TRBJ1-6, with D perhaps TRBD1 (5 bases). In germline, CDR1 is MNHNS, CDR2 SASEGT. V lost 7 bases, J lost 10 bases, and 11 bases lay in between. This CDR3 spans 12 amino acids. The CDR3 loop is CASTGLGSPLHF. CDR3 in DNA: TGTGCCAGCACAGGGTTGGGGTCACCCCTCCACTTT.

The rearrangement uses TRBV14 and TRBJ2-7, with D unresolved. Trimming stripped 1 base from V and 2 bases from J, with 9 bases between. The CDR3 spans 14 residues. Germline CDR1 SGHDN, CDR2 FVKESK. CDR3 nucleotide sequence: TGTGCCAGCAGCCAAGGACGGCCGCCCTACGAGCAGTACTTC. Amino acid sequence: CASSQGRPPYEQYF.

The chain recombines TRBV6-5 with TRBJ2-1; 8 bases line up with TRBD1. Germline V gene data show CDR1 as MNHEY and CDR2 as SVGAGI. Germline trimming cut 5 bases from V and 3 bases from J; bases unmatched to any gene: 3. The CDR3 loop spans 14 amino acids. The CDR3 nucleotides are TGTGCCAGCAGTCCGGGACAGGTCTACAATGAGCAGTTCTTC. It encodes CASSPGQVYNEQFF.

The gene calls are TRBV14 and TRBJ2-5; maybe TRBD1 (6 bases). Looked up from germline, CDR1 is SGHDN and CDR2 is FVKESK. The CDR3 covers 13 residues. The ends were cut back, 1 base at V and 5 bases at J, with 8 bases in the middle. CDR3 in amino acids: CASSQAGVETQYF. Here the CDR3 DNA reads TGTGCCAGCAGCCAAGCAGGGGTTGAGACCCAGTACTTC. The whole variable domain, remainder taken from reference TRBV14 and TRBJ2-5, is EAGVTQFPSHSVIEKGQTVTLRCDPISGHDNLYWYRRVMGKEIKFLLHFVKESKQDESGMPNNRFLAERTGGTYSTLKVQPAELEDSGVYFCASSQAGVETQYFGPGTRLLVL.

The genes are TRBV27 and TRBJ2-3; D is perhaps TRBD1 (6 bases). V lost 6 bases to trimming and J lost 3 bases, with 16 bases between them. This CDR3 is built from 15 residues. Germline values: CDR1 MNHEY, CDR2 SMNVEV (reference sequence). The CDR3 DNA reads as TGTGCCAGCAGCACACCTTACAGGGATACAGATACGCAGTATTTT. It yields the protein CASSTPYRDTDTQYF.

The table lists this clone with a few counts. The chain recombines TRBV19 with TRBJ2-7; D may correspond to TRBD1 or TRBD2 (5 bases each). Per the germline V gene, CDR1 is LNHDA and CDR2 is SQIVND (reference sequence). CDR3 size: 13 residues. V was clipped by 7 bases and J by 5 bases, with 15 bases between them. The CDR3 sequence: CASNWGRDDEQYF. The DNA for the CDR3 is TGTGCCAGTAACTGGGGCAGGGACGACGAGCAGTACTTC.

The chain is built from TRBV29-1 and TRBJ1-4, with TRBD1 as a possible D gene (6 bases). V gave up 7 bases and J gave up 4 bases, with 16 bases separating them. This CDR3 has 14 residues. CDR1 and CDR2 (germline): SQVTM, ANQGSEA. CDR3 sequence: CSATNTGRNEKLFF. The CDR3 coding sequence is TGCAGCGCCACGAACACAGGGCGTAATGAAAAACTGTTTTTT.

This chain connects TRBV9 to TRBJ2-5; TRBD2 matches at 7 bases. The V gene end was trimmed by 3 bases and the J gene end by 1 base; junction bases not matched to a gene: 12. The CDR3 runs to 17 residues. CDR1 SGDLS and CDR2 YYNGEE come from the germline V gene. The CDR3 region is CASSDFRTGRFQETQYF. The CDR3 DNA follows: TGTGCCAGCAGCGACTTCAGGACCGGGAGGTTCCAAGAGACCCAGTACTTC.

CDR3: CASSIRDRGYNQPQHF. The CDR3 DNA is TGTGCCAGTAGTATCCGGGACAGGGGTTACAATCAGCCCCAGCATTTT. V is TRBV19 and J is TRBJ1-5; TRBD1 aligns across 10 bases. With V trimmed by 3 bases and J by 3 bases, 5 bases remained unmatched. CDR3 size: 16 residues. Germline CDR1 and CDR2: LNHDA and SQIVND (reference sequence).